This record looks at one TCR beta chain sequence and its context. The antigen is undetermined. The data stem from a study of vaccination and CD4 T cells after COVID-19. V lost 6 bases to trimming and J lost 0 bases, with 20 bases between them. Germline CDR1 reads SGHTA; CDR2 reads FQGNSA. The CDR3 has 17 residues. An Oncomine TCR Beta short-read assay was used to sequence the DNA from cultured CD4+ T cells. TCRdb re-called the PCR reads through MiXCR, storing one row per CDR3 protein. The sample has around 8,000 distinct CDR3 sequences, approximately 46% seen once. As for treatment: approximately nine-day PBMC culture with coronavirus spike peptide pools or control peptides (ViraFEST assay).

Sequencing was carried out using CD4+ T cells from blood, cultured in vitro. The sequence was collected from a human donor who had recovered from COVID-19. This chain connects TRBV7-2 to TRBJ1-1; weak D call: TRBD1 (5 bases). CDR3: CASSFPLRQKMNTEAFF. CDR3 sequence (DNA): TGTGCCAGCAGTTTCCCTTTACGACAGAAGATGAACACTGAAGCTTTCTTT.